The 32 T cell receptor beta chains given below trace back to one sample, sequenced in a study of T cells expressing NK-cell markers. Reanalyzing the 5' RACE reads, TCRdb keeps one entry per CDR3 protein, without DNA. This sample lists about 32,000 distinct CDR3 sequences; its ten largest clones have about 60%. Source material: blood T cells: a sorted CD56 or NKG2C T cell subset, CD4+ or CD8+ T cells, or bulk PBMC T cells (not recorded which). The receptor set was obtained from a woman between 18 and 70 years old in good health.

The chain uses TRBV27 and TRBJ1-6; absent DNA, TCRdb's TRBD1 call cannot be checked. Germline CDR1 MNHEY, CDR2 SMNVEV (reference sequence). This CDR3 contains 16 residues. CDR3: CASSFGGTTVNSPLHF.

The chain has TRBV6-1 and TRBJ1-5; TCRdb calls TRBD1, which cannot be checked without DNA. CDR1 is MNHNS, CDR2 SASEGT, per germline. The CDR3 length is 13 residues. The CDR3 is CASSRTENQPQHF.

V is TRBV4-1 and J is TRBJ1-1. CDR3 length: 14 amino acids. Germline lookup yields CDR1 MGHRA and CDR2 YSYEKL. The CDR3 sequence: CASSQADRNTEAFF.

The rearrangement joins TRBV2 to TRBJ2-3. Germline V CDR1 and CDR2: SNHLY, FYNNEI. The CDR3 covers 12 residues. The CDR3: CASRPYTDTQYF.

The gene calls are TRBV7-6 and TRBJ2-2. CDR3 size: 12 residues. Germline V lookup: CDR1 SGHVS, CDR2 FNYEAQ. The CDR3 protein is CASSSQTGELFF.

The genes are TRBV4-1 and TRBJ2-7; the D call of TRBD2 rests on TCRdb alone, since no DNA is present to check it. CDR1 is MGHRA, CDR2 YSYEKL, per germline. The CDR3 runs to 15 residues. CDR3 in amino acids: CASSQDSGRDYEQYF.

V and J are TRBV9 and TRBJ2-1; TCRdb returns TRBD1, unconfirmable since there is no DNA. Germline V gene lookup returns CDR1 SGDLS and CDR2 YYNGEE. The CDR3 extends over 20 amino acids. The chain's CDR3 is CASTGQGAPGSGGARYEQFF.

The CDR3 reads CASSQDAGPGGELFF. The chain links TRBV4-1 to TRBJ2-2. In germline, CDR1 is MGHRA, CDR2 YSYEKL. This CDR3 comprises 15 residues.

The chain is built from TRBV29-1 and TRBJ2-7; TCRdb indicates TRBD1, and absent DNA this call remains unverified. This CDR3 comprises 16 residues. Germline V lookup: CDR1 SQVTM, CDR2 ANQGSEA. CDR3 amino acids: CSVEGLPGQGSYEQYF.

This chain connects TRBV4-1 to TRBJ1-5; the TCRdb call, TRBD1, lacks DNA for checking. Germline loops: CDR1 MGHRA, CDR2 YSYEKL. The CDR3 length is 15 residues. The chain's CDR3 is CASSQTGGGNQPQHF.

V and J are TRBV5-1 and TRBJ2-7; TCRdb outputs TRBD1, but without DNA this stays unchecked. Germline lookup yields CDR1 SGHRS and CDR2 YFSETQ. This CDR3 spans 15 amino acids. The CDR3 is CASSLVSAEVDEQYF.

The CDR3 region is CASSLPGTGKKLFF. The V call is TRBV12-3 or TRBV12-4, the J call TRBJ1-4; there is no DNA to check the TCRdb D call of TRBD1. This CDR3 is 14 amino acids long.

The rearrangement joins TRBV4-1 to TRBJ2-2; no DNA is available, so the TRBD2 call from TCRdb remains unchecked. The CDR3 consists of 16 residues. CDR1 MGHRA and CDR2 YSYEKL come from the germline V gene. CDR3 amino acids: CASRKTSGRNTGELFF.

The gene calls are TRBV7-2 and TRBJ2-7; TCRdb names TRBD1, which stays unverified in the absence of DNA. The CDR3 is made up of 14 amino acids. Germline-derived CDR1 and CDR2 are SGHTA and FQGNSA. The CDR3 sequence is CASSLVLKKGEQYF.

The CDR3 region is CASSHGRAHKNIQYF. J is TRBJ2-4 and V is TRBV13; TCRdb gives TRBD1 as the D gene, but with no DNA this cannot be confirmed. There are 15 residues in the CDR3. Germline V lookup: CDR1 PRHDT, CDR2 FYEKMQ (reference sequence). The whole variable domain, filled in from reference TRBV13 and TRBJ2-4, reads AAGVIQSPRHLIKEKRETATLKCYPIPRHDTVYWYQQGPGQDPQFLISFYEKMQSDKGSIPDRFSAQQFSDYHSELNMSSLELGDSALYFCASSHGRAHKNIQYFGAGTRLSVL.

The CDR3 region is CASSHGALNTEAFF. V usage is TRBV25-1 and J usage is TRBJ1-1; TCRdb's D call of TRBD1 is untestable without DNA. CDR3 length: 14 residues. Looked up from germline, CDR1 is MGHDK and CDR2 is SYGVNS.

The CDR3 reads CASSLGGSGSYNEQFF. The chain has TRBV7-9 and TRBJ2-1; the D gene TCRdb calls, TRBD1, cannot be checked with no DNA. There are 16 residues in the CDR3. CDR1 is SEHNR and CDR2 is FQNEAQ in the germline V gene (reference sequence).

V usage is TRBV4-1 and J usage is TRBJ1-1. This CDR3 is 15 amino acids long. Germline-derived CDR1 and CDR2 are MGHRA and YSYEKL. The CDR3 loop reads CASSQGPFSNTEAFF.

The CDR3 reads CASSSTTSVLETQYF. The chain employs TRBV12-3 or TRBV12-4 and TRBJ2-5; with no DNA, the TCRdb D assignment of TRBD2 cannot be verified. CDR3 size: 15 residues.

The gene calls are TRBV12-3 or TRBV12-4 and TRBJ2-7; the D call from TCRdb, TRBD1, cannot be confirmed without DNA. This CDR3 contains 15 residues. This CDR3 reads CASSLTRTGAGEQYF.

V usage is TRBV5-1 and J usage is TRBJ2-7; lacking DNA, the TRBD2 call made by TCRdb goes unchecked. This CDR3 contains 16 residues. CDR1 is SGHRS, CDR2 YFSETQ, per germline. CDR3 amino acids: CASSGQAGGPFREQYF. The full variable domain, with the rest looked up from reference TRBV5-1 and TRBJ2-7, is KAGVTQTPRYLIKTRGQQVTLSCSPISGHRSVSWYQQTPGQGLQFLFEYFSETQRNKGNFPGRFSGRQFSNSRSEMNVSTLELGDSALYLCASSGQAGGPFREQYFGPGTRLTVT.

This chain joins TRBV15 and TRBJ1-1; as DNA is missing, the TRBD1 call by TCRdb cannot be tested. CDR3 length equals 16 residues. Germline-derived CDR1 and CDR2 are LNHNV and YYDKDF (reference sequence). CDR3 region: CATFEGRVGGKTEAFF.

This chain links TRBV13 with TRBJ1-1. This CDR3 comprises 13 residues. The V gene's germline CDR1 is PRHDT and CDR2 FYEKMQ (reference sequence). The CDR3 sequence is CASSLAVDTEAFF.

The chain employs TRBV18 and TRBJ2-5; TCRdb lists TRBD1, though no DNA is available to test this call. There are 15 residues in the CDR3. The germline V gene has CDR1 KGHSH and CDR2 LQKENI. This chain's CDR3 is CASSPPAGKGETQYF.

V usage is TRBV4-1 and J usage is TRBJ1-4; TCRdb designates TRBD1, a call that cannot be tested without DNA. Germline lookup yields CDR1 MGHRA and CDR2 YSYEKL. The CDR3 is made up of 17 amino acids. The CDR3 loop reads CASSPRTGGPTNEKLFF.

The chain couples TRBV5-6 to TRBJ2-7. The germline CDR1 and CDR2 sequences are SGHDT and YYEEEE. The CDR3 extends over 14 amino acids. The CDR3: CASSLGPSSYEQYF.

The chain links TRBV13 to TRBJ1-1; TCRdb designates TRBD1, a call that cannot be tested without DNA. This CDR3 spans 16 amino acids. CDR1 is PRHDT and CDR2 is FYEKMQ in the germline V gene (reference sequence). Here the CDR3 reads CASSLTAGGLNTEAFF. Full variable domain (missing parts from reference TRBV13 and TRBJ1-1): AAGVIQSPRHLIKEKRETATLKCYPIPRHDTVYWYQQGPGQDPQFLISFYEKMQSDKGSIPDRFSAQQFSDYHSELNMSSLELGDSALYFCASSLTAGGLNTEAFFGQGTRLTVV.

This chain's CDR3 is CASSLVRTEHQPQHF. The V gene is TRBV12-3 or TRBV12-4, the J gene TRBJ1-5. The CDR3 totals 15 residues.

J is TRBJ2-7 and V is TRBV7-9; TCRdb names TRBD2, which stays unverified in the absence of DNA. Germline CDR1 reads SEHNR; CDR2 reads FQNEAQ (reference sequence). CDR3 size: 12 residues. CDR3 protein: CASSREGGEQYF.

The CDR3 loop is CATSDPTGTSWKADTQYF. The chain is built from TRBV24-1 and TRBJ2-3; TCRdb names TRBD2, which stays unverified in the absence of DNA. The germline CDR1 and CDR2 sequences are KGHDR and SFDVKD. The CDR3 totals 18 residues.

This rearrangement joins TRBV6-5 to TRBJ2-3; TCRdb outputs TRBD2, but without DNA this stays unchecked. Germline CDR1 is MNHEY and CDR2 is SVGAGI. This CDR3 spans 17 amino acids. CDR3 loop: CASSYTLAGGITDTQYF.

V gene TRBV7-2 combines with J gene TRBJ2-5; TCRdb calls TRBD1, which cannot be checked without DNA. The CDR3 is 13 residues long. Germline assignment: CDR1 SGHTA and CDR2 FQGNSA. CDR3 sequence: CASSWGGIETQYF.